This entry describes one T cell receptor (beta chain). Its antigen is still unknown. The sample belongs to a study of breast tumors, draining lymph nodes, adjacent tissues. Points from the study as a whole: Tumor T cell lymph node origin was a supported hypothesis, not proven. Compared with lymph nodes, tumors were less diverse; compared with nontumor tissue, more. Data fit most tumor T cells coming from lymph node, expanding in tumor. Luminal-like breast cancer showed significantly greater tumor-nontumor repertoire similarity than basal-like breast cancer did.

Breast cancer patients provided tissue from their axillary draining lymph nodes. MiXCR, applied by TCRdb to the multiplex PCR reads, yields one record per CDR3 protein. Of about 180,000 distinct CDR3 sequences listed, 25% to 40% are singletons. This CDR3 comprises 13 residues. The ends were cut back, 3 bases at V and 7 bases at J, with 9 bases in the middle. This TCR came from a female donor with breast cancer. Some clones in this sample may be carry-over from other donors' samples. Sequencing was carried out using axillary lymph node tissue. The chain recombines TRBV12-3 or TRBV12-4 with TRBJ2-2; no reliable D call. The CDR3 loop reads CASSLEGSGELFF. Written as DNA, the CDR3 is TGTGCCAGCAGTTTGGAAGGTAGCGGGGAGCTGTTTTTT.